Listed below are T cell receptor beta chains from one sample, sequenced in a study of T cells in Graves' hyperthyroidism and ophthalmopathy. Via MiXCR, TCRdb re-called the multiplex PCR reads, giving one row per CDR3 protein. The sample holds over 500,000 distinct CDR3 sequences; more than 15% are singletons and the top ten take around 17%. Sequencing was carried out using blood. These receptor sequences come from a woman younger than 30 with Graves' ophthalmopathy. The CDR3 runs from the conserved cysteine through the conserved F or W. A D gene is named only where the DNA matches it firmly. The size of a clone is reported for some rows only, either as once, few or many, or as a class for expanded clones.

d_gene: .
len: 12
v_gene: TRBV30
j_gene: TRBJ2-1
abundance: many
CDR3nt: TGTGCCTGGAGTGTAGGGAGGAATGAGCAGTTCTTC
CDR3aa: CAWSVGRNEQFF

d_gene: TRBD1
len: 15
v_gene: TRBV7-2
j_gene: TRBJ2-2
abundance: many
CDR3nt: TGTGCCAGCAGCCAGGACAGGGTGAACACCGGGGAGCTGTTTTTT
CDR3aa: CASSQDRVNTGELFF

d_gene: TRBD2
len: 15
v_gene: TRBV12-3/TRBV12-4
j_gene: TRBJ2-7
abundance: many
CDR3nt: TGTGCCAGCAATTCGGCCGGGACTAGCGCCTACGAGCAGTACTTC
CDR3aa: CASNSAGTSAYEQYF

d_gene: TRBD1
len: 16
v_gene: TRBV25-1
j_gene: TRBJ1-1
abundance: .
CDR3nt: TGTGCCAGCAGTGTCCTGACAGGGCCGGGGTTGGAGGAAGCTTTCTTT
CDR3aa: CASSVLTGPGLEEAFF

d_gene: .
len: 18
v_gene: TRBV20-1
j_gene: TRBJ2-1
abundance: .
CDR3nt: TGCAGTGCTAGAGATTTGAAATGGGCAGGCTACTCCTACAATGAGCAGTTCTTC
CDR3aa: CSARDLKWAGYSYNEQFF

d_gene: .
len: 15
v_gene: TRBV19
j_gene: TRBJ2-3
abundance: few
CDR3nt: TGTGCCAGTAGTAGCACACGGGCCAGCACAGATACGCAGTATTTT
CDR3aa: CASSSTRASTDTQYF

d_gene: TRBD2
len: 16
v_gene: TRBV5-4
j_gene: TRBJ2-4
abundance: .
CDR3nt: TGTGCCAGCAGCTCGCTAGCGGGAGGGCTGGGAAACATTCAGTACTTC
CDR3aa: CASSSLAGGLGNIQYF

d_gene: .
len: 14
v_gene: TRBV7-2
j_gene: TRBJ1-3
abundance: many
CDR3nt: TGTGCCAGCAGCCTCGACGAAACGGGAAACACCATATATTTT
CDR3aa: CASSLDETGNTIYF

d_gene: .
len: 16
v_gene: TRBV9
j_gene: TRBJ2-3
abundance: few
CDR3nt: TGTGCCAGCAGCGTAGGCAGGGCCCCTAGCACAGATACGCAGTATTTT
CDR3aa: CASSVGRAPSTDTQYF

d_gene: .
len: 15
v_gene: TRBV13
j_gene: TRBJ2-1
abundance: many
CDR3nt: TGTGCCAGCAGCGAAGGGGGGGGTTCCTACAATGAGCAGTTCTTC
CDR3aa: CASSEGGGSYNEQFF

d_gene: .
len: 15
v_gene: TRBV14
j_gene: TRBJ2-4
abundance: few
CDR3nt: TGTGCCAGCAGCCAAGGTGGCCTAGCCAAAAACATTCAGTACTTC
CDR3aa: CASSQGGLAKNIQYF

d_gene: .
len: 13
v_gene: TRBV28
j_gene: TRBJ1-2
abundance: .
CDR3nt: TGTGCCAGCAGTTTGGCGGAGGCGGCTGGCTACACCTTC
CDR3aa: CASSLAEAAGYTF

d_gene: .
len: 17
v_gene: TRBV30
j_gene: TRBJ2-7
abundance: .
CDR3nt: TGTGCCTGGAGTGAGGGCTCTTGGACAGAATACTCCTACGAGCAGTACTTC
CDR3aa: CAWSEGSWTEYSYEQYF

d_gene: .
len: 16
v_gene: TRBV28
j_gene: TRBJ2-6
abundance: .
CDR3nt: TGTGCCAGCAGTTTAATTAGGCGCTCTGGGGCCAACGTCCTGACTTTC
CDR3aa: CASSLIRRSGANVLTF

d_gene: .
len: 15
v_gene: TRBV7-3
j_gene: TRBJ2-7
abundance: many
CDR3nt: TGTGCCAGCAGCCCCGATGCAGGGTTCGCCTACGAGCAGTACTTC
CDR3aa: CASSPDAGFAYEQYF

d_gene: TRBD2
len: 14
v_gene: TRBV13
j_gene: TRBJ2-7
abundance: .
CDR3nt: TGTGCCAGCAGCTCCGGGACTAGCGGGCCCGAGCAGTACTTC
CDR3aa: CASSSGTSGPEQYF

d_gene: TRBD1
len: 15
v_gene: TRBV6-4
j_gene: TRBJ2-1
abundance: many
CDR3nt: TGTGCCAGCAGTGACACTCCCGACAGGGCGGATGAGCAGTTCTTC
CDR3aa: CASSDTPDRADEQFF

d_gene: .
len: 12
v_gene: TRBV2
j_gene: TRBJ2-5
abundance: .
CDR3nt: TGTGCCAGCAGTGAAGAGTTAGAGACCCAGTACTTC
CDR3aa: CASSEELETQYF

d_gene: TRBD1
len: 15
v_gene: TRBV28
j_gene: TRBJ1-4
abundance: few
CDR3nt: TGTGCCAGCAGTATACCGACAGGGGGCTTTGAAAAACTGTTTTTT
CDR3aa: CASSIPTGGFEKLFF

d_gene: TRBD2
len: 16
v_gene: TRBV9
j_gene: TRBJ2-5
abundance: many
CDR3nt: TGTGCCAGCAGCGGGGAGACTAGCGGGAGCCAAGAGACCCAGTACTTC
CDR3aa: CASSGETSGSQETQYF

d_gene: .
len: 15
v_gene: TRBV5-1
j_gene: TRBJ2-1
abundance: .
CDR3nt: TGCGCCAGCAGCTTGGGGGGGGCCCCACCCAATGAGCAGTTCTTC
CDR3aa: CASSLGGAPPNEQFF